The subject of this entry is one T cell receptor beta chain. Its specificity is not known. Sequenced by immunoSEQ multiplex PCR; TCRdb stores in-frame clones only, minus some. The sample records over 60,000 clones, 98% being singletons. Unstimulated regulatory T cells (CD4+CD25+CD127-), CD4+CD25- non-regulatory cells, CD4 and CD8 cells were FACS-sorted from thawed PBMCs. This sample is drawn from a study of Tregs in tolerant kidney transplant recipients. General study results and limits: The small number of patients limits these findings pending further validation. Donor-specific Treg expansion exceeded global Treg expansion in tolerant patients, suggesting antigen drive. Nucleotide sequences could not be compared across some patients' samples due to primer changes.

The CDR3 has 13 residues. The V gene lost 4 bases and the J gene lost 5 bases, with 12 bases spanning the gap. Per the germline V gene, CDR1 is SGDLS and CDR2 is YYNGEE. The chain couples TRBV9 to TRBJ1-1; D is perhaps TRBD1 (6 bases). The sequence came from a human donor who received a combined kidney and bone marrow transplant. The starting material was CD4+ T cells from blood, obtained before the transplant. CDR3 amino acids: CASSRDISTEAFF. CDR3 coding DNA: TGTGCCAGCAGCAGGGACATCAGTACTGAAGCTTTCTTT. Filled out from reference TRBV9 and TRBJ1-1, the complete variable domain reads DSGVTQTPKHLITATGQRVTLRCSPRSGDLSVYWYQQSLDQGLQFLIQYYNGEERAKGNILERFSAQQFPDLHSELNLSSLELGDSALYFCASSRDISTEAFFGQGTRLTVV.